Given below is one TCR beta chain in context. Enrolment of Seattle patients took place during active infection, and they were followed longitudinally. This specimen comes from a study of blood T cell repertoires in COVID-19. The overall study: From the United States, Italy and Spain came samples of acute and convalescent COVID-19. In each case, the material was cDNA or gDNA derived from T cells, B-cell-depleted T cells, or PBMCs.

The CDR3 has 19 residues. Germline CDR1 and CDR2: MGHRA and YSYEKL. V lost 0 bases to trimming and J lost 4 bases; unmatched junction nucleotides: 16. In the study's own analysis: By means of reference gene primer amplification, nucleated cell counts were estimated. Assay used: immunoSEQ multiplex PCR; TCRdb lists only in-frame clones, some missing. The V and J calls and clone size were taken over from that table, and D and trimming were inferred from the DNA. The table lists 150,000 to 200,000 clones, 84% of them singletons. The rearrangement links TRBV4-1 to TRBJ1-2; 8 nucleotides agree with TRBD1. The TCR sequence derives from a woman between 70 and 85 years old with COVID-19, enrolled during active disease. Sequenced sample: peripheral blood. In nucleotides, the CDR3 is TGCGCCAGCAGCCAAGAAAGGAGCTTCGCAGGGGGCGCCGGCTATGGCTACACCTTC. Translating gives CASSQERSFAGGAGYGYTF.